The 22 T cell receptor beta chains presented below share a single source sample, sequenced in a study of cytomegalovirus exposure and HLA in healthy donors. Measured with immunoSEQ multiplex PCR; TCRdb has only the in-frame clones, and not every one. Of 150,000 to 200,000 clones detected, 84% appear once; the ten largest clones hold about 9.4%. The sequenced sample consisted of PBMCs. These receptors came from a man younger than 40 in good health and CMV-seropositive.

The chain joins TRBV5-1 to TRBJ2-3; TRBD1 agrees at 7 bases. V lost 4 bases to trimming and J lost 5 bases; unmatched junction nucleotides: 4. CDR3 length: 13 amino acids. Germline assignment: CDR1 SGHRS and CDR2 YFSETQ. CDR3 DNA sequence: TGCGCCAGCAGCATCGGGACAGAAGATACGCAGTATTTT. It is translated as CASSIGTEDTQYF.

The CDR3 bases are TGTGCCAGCAGGGACAGGGCGGGCGGCTACACCTTC. This encodes CASRDRAGGYTF. The V call is TRBV28, the J call TRBJ1-2, with 8 bases lining up with TRBD1. Trimming removed 6 bases from V and 8 bases from J; junction bases left unmatched: 5. The CDR3 extends over 12 amino acids. The V gene's germline CDR1 is MDHEN and CDR2 SYDVKM.

The chain carries TRBV11-1 and TRBJ2-1; 11 bases match TRBD2. Germline CDR1 SGHAT, CDR2 FQDESV (reference sequence). The CDR3 extends over 18 amino acids. V lost 2 bases and J lost 10; bases outside the gene matches: 16. The CDR3 DNA follows: TGTGCCAGCAGCTTATCCTGGAATTCGGGACTAGCGGAGGGAGAGCAGTTCTTC. It is translated as CASSLSWNSGLAEGEQFF.

V is TRBV4-3 and J is TRBJ2-5; 8 bases fit TRBD1. The germline CDR1 and CDR2 sequences are LGHNA and YSLEER. The CDR3 is 16 residues long. With 2 bases clipped from V and 5 bases from J, the junction kept 10 bases outside the gene matches. CDR3 loop: CASSQQGAGDLETQYF. The CDR3 coding sequence is TGCGCCAGCAGCCAACAGGGGGCAGGTGATTTGGAGACCCAGTACTTC.

The chain recombines TRBV2 with TRBJ1-1; D is ambiguous. CDR3 length: 12 residues. Germline V lookup: CDR1 SNHLY, CDR2 FYNNEI. V was shortened by 6 bases and J by 5 bases, with 10 bases between the two germline ends. CDR3: CASSQEQTEAFF. In DNA, the CDR3 is TGTGCCAGCAGCCAGGAACAGACTGAAGCTTTCTTT.

J is TRBJ1-1 and V is TRBV4-1; weak D call: TRBD1 (6 bases). In germline, CDR1 is MGHRA, CDR2 YSYEKL. Trimming stripped 4 bases from V and 6 bases from J, with 15 bases between. The CDR3 totals 14 residues. This CDR3 is CASSPDLGAPEAFF. The CDR3 DNA reads as TGCGCCAGCAGCCCAGACCTGGGGGCCCCTGAAGCTTTCTTT.

V is TRBV6-1 and J is TRBJ2-7; 11 nucleotides match TRBD2. Germline lookup yields CDR1 MNHNS and CDR2 SASEGT. This CDR3 comprises 15 residues. V shed 6 bases, J shed 0 bases, and the junction held 4 bases outside the gene matches. CDR3 protein: CASSGLAGHSYEQYF. The CDR3 region has the DNA TGTGCCAGCAGCGGACTAGCGGGCCACTCCTACGAGCAGTACTTC.

This clone was seen a few times. This chain joins TRBV7-9 and TRBJ2-7, with 7 bases lining up with TRBD1. Per germline, CDR1 SEHNR and CDR2 FQNEAQ (reference sequence). The CDR3 is 16 amino acids. The trim removed 5 bases at V and 2 bases at J, leaving 12 bases unmatched. The CDR3 loop is CASSPQTGPPPYEQYF. The CDR3 DNA sequence: TGTGCCAGCAGCCCTCAGACAGGGCCGCCACCCTACGAGCAGTACTTC.

The chain recombines TRBV7-2 with TRBJ2-7; 13 bases are shared with TRBD2. The V and J ends lost 5 bases and 4 bases, in that order; junction bases with no gene match: 2. The CDR3 runs to 14 residues. Germline lookup yields CDR1 SGHTA and CDR2 FQGNSA. The CDR3 nucleotides are TGTGCCAGCAGCCTGACTAGCGGGGGGTACGAGCAGTACTTC. Translated: CASSLTSGGYEQYF. The full variable domain, with the rest looked up from reference TRBV7-2 and TRBJ2-7, is GAGVSQSPSNKVTEKGKDVELRCDPISGHTALYWYRQSLGQGLEFLIYFQGNSAPDKSGLPSDRFSAERTGGSVSTLTIQRTQQEDSAVYLCASSLTSGGYEQYFGPGTRLTVT.

This clone was found once. J is TRBJ1-2 and V is TRBV4-1, with 7 bases identical to TRBD1. The CDR3 is 15 amino acids. Trimming took 2 bases from V and 7 from J; bases not matched to a gene: 10. Germline V gene data show CDR1 as MGHRA and CDR2 as YSYEKL. The CDR3 region is CASSQTTGWTGGYTF. Here the CDR3 DNA reads TGCGCCAGCAGCCAAACGACAGGGTGGACGGGTGGCTACACCTTC.

This clone was seen once. V is TRBV7-2 and J is TRBJ2-7; 8 nucleotides align to TRBD2. CDR3 size: 15 residues. Losses at the gene ends were 6 bases for V and 6 bases for J; bases not matched to a gene: 13. Germline lookup yields CDR1 SGHTA and CDR2 FQGNSA. CDR3 protein: CASSTVAGRIGEQYF. The CDR3 DNA is TGTGCCAGCAGTACTGTAGCGGGGAGGATAGGCGAGCAGTACTTC.

J is TRBJ2-7 and V is TRBV5-6, with a weak D call TRBD2 (5 bases). The CDR3 has 14 residues. CDR1 and CDR2 (germline): SGHDT, YYEEEE. The V end was cut by 3 bases, the J end by 9 bases, with 19 bases between. CDR3 protein: CASSSPGEPVGQYF. DNA of the CDR3: TGTGCCAGCAGCTCGCCTGGGGAGCCCGTGGGGCAGTACTTC.

V usage is TRBV27 and J usage is TRBJ2-1; 12 positions match TRBD2. Germline V gene sequence: CDR1 MNHEY, CDR2 SMNVEV (reference sequence). The trim removed 3 bases at V and 8 bases at J, leaving 14 bases unmatched. CDR3 length: 18 residues. The CDR3 is CASSFGPPTSGRWDEQFF. For the CDR3, the DNA is TGTGCCAGCAGTTTCGGCCCCCCGACTAGCGGGAGATGGGATGAGCAGTTCTTC.

The chain recombines TRBV5-5 with TRBJ1-4, with 7 bases lining up with TRBD1. The CDR3 consists of 15 residues. Germline V gives CDR1 SGHKS, CDR2 YYEKEE (reference sequence). V trimming: 3 bases; J trimming: 5 bases; junction bases outside the gene matches: 7. For the CDR3, the DNA is TGTGCCAGCAGCTGGGATCCGGGACAGAATGAAAAACTGTTTTTT. It specifies CASSWDPGQNEKLFF.

V is TRBV4-3 and J is TRBJ2-3, with 13 bases lining up with TRBD2. CDR3 length equals 16 residues. J was trimmed by 5 bases and V by 4 bases; bases with no gene match: 6. From germline, CDR1 is LGHNA and CDR2 YSLEER. The CDR3 DNA reads as TGCGCCAGCAGCCGAGGACTAGCGGGGGTGGGAGATACGCAGTATTTT. Its protein product is CASSRGLAGVGDTQYF.

This clone came up a few times. The chain employs TRBV28 and TRBJ2-5; D is ambiguous. Trimming took off 2 bases at V and 7 bases at J, with 8 bases between the two ends. CDR3 length equals 12 residues. Germline assignment: CDR1 MDHEN and CDR2 SYDVKM. The CDR3 region is CASSLTTGTQYF. The CDR3 region has the DNA TGTGCCAGCAGTTTAACAACGGGGACCCAGTACTTC.

This chain joins TRBV6-1 and TRBJ2-7; TRBD2 aligns across 8 bases. CDR1 and CDR2 from the germline V gene are MNHNS and SASEGT. V shed 3 bases and J 7 bases; nucleotides not matched to a gene: 8. The CDR3 extends over 14 amino acids. The CDR3 region has the DNA TGTGCCAGCAGTGACGCAGCGGGAGTTGGAGAGCAGTACTTC. Translation gives CASSDAAGVGEQYF.

CDR3 coding DNA: TGTGCCAGCAGCGCATATGACCTGACAGGGGTCTATGGCTACACCTTC. This gives the protein CASSAYDLTGVYGYTF. The gene calls are TRBV7-8 and TRBJ1-2; 8 bases are a match to TRBD1. CDR1 and CDR2 (germline): SGHVS, FQNEAQ. Trimming at V came to 5 bases and at J to 4 bases, leaving 12 bases not matched to a gene. The CDR3 is 16 residues long.

The chain has TRBV29-1 and TRBJ2-1; 7 positions agree with TRBD2. The CDR3 consists of 14 residues. Germline V gene lookup returns CDR1 SQVTM and CDR2 ANQGSEA. With 7 bases clipped from V and 8 bases from J, the junction kept 14 bases outside the gene matches. The CDR3 DNA reads TGCAGCGGGGAGGGGACCAGGACTATTGATGAGCAGTTCTTC. This gives the protein CSGEGTRTIDEQFF.

This clone was found a few times. The gene calls are TRBV19 and TRBJ2-1; maybe TRBD1 (8 bases). This CDR3 is 18 amino acids long. Trimming took off 2 bases at V and 9 bases at J, with 26 bases between the two ends. Germline V gene data show CDR1 as LNHDA and CDR2 as SQIVND (reference sequence). In nucleotides, the CDR3 is TGTGCCAGTAGTATAAGAGGGGCCGGGACAGGCGGGGGATCTGAGCAGTTCTTC. It specifies CASSIRGAGTGGGSEQFF.

The chain recombines TRBV5-1 with TRBJ2-7, with D unclear. The length of the CDR3 is 13 residues. Germline V gene data show CDR1 as SGHRS and CDR2 as YFSETQ. Trimming took off 0 bases at V and 1 base at J, with 5 bases between the two ends. As DNA, the CDR3 is TGCGCCAGCAGCTTGGAGAGGTCCTACGAGCAGTACTTC. Its translation is CASSLERSYEQYF.

The genes are TRBV27 and TRBJ2-2; the D is unclear. In germline, CDR1 is MNHEY, CDR2 SMNVEV (reference sequence). The CDR3 has 14 amino acids. Trimming left V 6 bases short and J 3 bases short, with 11 bases between. DNA for the CDR3: TGTGCCAGCAGCCAGCGTTGGGACACCGGGGAGCTGTTTTTT. This encodes CASSQRWDTGELFF.